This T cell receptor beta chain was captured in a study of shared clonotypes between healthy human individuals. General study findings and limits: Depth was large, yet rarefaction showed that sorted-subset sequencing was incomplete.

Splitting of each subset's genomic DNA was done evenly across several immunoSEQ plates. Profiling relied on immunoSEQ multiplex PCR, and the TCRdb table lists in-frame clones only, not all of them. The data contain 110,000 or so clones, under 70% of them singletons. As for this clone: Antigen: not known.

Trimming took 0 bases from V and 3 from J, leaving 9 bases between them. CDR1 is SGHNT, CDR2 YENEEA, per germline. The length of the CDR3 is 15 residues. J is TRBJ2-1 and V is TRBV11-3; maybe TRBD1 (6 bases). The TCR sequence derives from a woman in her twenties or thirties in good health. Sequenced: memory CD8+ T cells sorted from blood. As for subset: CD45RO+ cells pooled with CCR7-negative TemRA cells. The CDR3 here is CASSLEGDNYNEQFF. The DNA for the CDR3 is TGTGCCAGCAGCTTAGAGGGGGACAACTACAATGAGCAGTTCTTC.